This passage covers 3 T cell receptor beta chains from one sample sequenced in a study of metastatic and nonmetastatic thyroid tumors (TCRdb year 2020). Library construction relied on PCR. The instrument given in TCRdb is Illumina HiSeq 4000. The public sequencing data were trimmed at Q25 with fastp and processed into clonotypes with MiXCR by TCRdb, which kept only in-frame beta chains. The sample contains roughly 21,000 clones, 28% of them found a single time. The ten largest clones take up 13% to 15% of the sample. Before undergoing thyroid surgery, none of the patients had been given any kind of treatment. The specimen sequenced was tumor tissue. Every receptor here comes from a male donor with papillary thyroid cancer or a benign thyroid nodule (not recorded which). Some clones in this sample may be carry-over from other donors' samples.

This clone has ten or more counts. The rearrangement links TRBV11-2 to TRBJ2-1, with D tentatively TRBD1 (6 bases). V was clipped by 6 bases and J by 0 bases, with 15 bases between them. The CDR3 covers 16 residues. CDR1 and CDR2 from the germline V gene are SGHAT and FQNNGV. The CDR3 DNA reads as TGTGCCAGCAGTGACAGACAGGCTAGCTCCTACAATGAGCAGTTCTTC. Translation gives CASSDRQASSYNEQFF.

The chain's CDR3 is CASSEYGGGGELFF. The CDR3 DNA follows: TGTGCCAGCAGTGAATACGGGGGGGGCGGGGAGCTGTTTTTT. The chain links TRBV2 to TRBJ2-2; TRBD2 matches at 8 bases. The V segment lost 2 bases and the J segment 7 bases; nucleotides outside the gene matches: 3. CDR1 and CDR2 (germline): SNHLY, FYNNEI. This CDR3 has 14 amino acids.

The CDR3 region is CASSPLAGVDVDTQYF. CDR3 bases: TGTGCCAGCAGCCCCCTAGCGGGGGTCGACGTAGATACGCAGTATTTT. The rearrangement joins TRBV11-2 to TRBJ2-3, with 10 bases fitting TRBD2. The CDR3 is made up of 16 amino acids. The ends lost 5 bases at V and 5 bases at J; junction bases unmatched: 10. Germline CDR1 is SGHAT and CDR2 is FQNNGV.